Each of the 21 T cell receptor beta chains below was sequenced from the same sample in a study of Ad26.COV2.S vaccination and SARS-CoV-2 variants. Regarding treatment: 15 to 20 received Ad26.COV2.S at low or high dose, single or two shots; roughly five received placebo; per-sample allocation not given. Collection of the samples took place on day 63 after the first injection of vaccine or placebo. Only in-frame clones appear in the TCRdb table, and some are missing; sequencing was by immunoSEQ multiplex PCR. The table has hundreds of thousands of clones, roughly 87% seen once; the top ten hold over 2%. The material sequenced was peripheral blood, taken in a trial of Ad26.COV2.S vaccine versus placebo. These receptors were obtained from a person aged 18 to 65 who received the Ad26.COV2.S COVID-19 vaccine or a placebo.

This clone has a single count. The J gene is TRBJ1-4, the V gene TRBV2, with D perhaps matching TRBD1 (5 bases). The CDR3 extends over 14 amino acids. Germline CDR1 is SNHLY and CDR2 is FYNNEI. V shed 7 bases and J shed 7 bases, with 16 bases lying between them. The CDR3 here is CASTSGPYGEKLFF. DNA for the CDR3: TGTGCCAGCACCTCAGGGCCATACGGTGAAAAACTGTTTTTT.

This clone was picked up one time. The chain uses TRBV29-1 and TRBJ2-3, with D unclear. Looked up from germline, CDR1 is SQVTM and CDR2 is ANQGSEA. Trimming removed 1 base at V and 5 bases at J, with 13 bases between. CDR3 length: 14 amino acids. This CDR3 reads CSVEGNLVGDTQYF. The CDR3, as DNA: TGCAGCGTTGAAGGGAACCTGGTGGGAGATACGCAGTATTTT.

This chain links TRBV30 with TRBJ1-2, with TRBD1 as a possible D gene (6 bases). The CDR3 extends over 11 amino acids. Per germline, CDR1 GTSNPN and CDR2 SVGIG (reference sequence). V was shortened by 3 bases and J by 7 bases, with 9 bases between the two germline ends. The CDR3, as DNA: TGTGCCTGGAGGAGGGGGGGTGGCTACACCTTC. Translation gives CAWRRGGGYTF.

The J gene is TRBJ1-1, the V gene TRBV6-5; no definite D call. V dropped 2 bases and J dropped 1 base, with 5 bases sitting between them. CDR1 MNHEY and CDR2 SVGAGI come from the germline V gene. The CDR3 spans 13 residues. CDR3 in DNA: TGTGCCAGCAGTTACCAGGCGAACACTGAAGCTTTCTTT. Translated: CASSYQANTEAFF.

This rearrangement joins TRBV4-3 to TRBJ2-1; possibly TRBD2 for D (6 bases). In germline, CDR1 is LGHNA, CDR2 YSLEER. The CDR3 contains 13 residues. Trimming shortened V by 4 bases and J by 4 bases, and 8 bases separated the two germline ends. The CDR3 is CASSLGLYNEQFF. The CDR3 nucleotides read TGCGCCAGCAGCCTGGGACTTTACAATGAGCAGTTCTTC.

The chain combines TRBV4-2 with TRBJ2-5; D is uncertain. This CDR3 is built from 13 residues. Per germline, CDR1 LGHNA and CDR2 YNFKEQ. V was clipped by 4 bases and J by 2 bases, with 8 bases between them. In DNA form, the CDR3 reads TGTGCCAGCAGCCTCCCGGGTCAAGAGACCCAGTACTTC. Residues: CASSLPGQETQYF.

V gene TRBV6-5 combines with J gene TRBJ1-5, with D possibly being TRBD1 (5 bases). V was shortened by 6 bases and J by 5 bases, with 11 bases between the two germline ends. The CDR3 extends over 13 amino acids. Germline-derived CDR1 and CDR2 are MNHEY and SVGAGI. CDR3 sequence: CASRGENDQPQHF. CDR3 DNA: TGTGCCAGCAGGGGGGAAAACGATCAGCCCCAGCATTTT.

This sequence joins TRBV10-3 and TRBJ2-7; 14 bases are a match to TRBD2. Germline CDR1 is ENHRY and CDR2 is SYGVKD. The CDR3 extends over 15 amino acids. The V and J ends lost 6 bases and 3 bases, in that order; junction bases with no gene match: 4. CDR3 in amino acids: CAISEGTSGSYEQYV. The CDR3 bases are TGTGCCATCAGCGAGGGGACTAGCGGGAGCTACGAGCAGTACGTC.

In its sample, this clone was seen once. The rearrangement joins TRBV4-1 to TRBJ2-5; the D is unclear. Trimming left V 1 base short and J 3 bases short, with 15 bases between. The length of the CDR3 is 16 residues. Germline V gene lookup returns CDR1 MGHRA and CDR2 YSYEKL. The CDR3 coding sequence is TGCGCCAGCAGCCAAGGGACCCCAGCCCCCGAAGAGACCCAGTACTTC. It encodes CASSQGTPAPEETQYF.

V is TRBV3-1 (or the pseudogene TRBV3-2) and J is TRBJ1-2; D gene unclear. From germline, CDR1 is LGHDT and CDR2 YNNKEL (reference sequence). The V end was cut by 4 bases, the J end by 8 bases, with 23 bases between. CDR3 length equals 16 residues. CDR3 nucleotides: TGTGCCAGCAGCCTCTCCCAAGTTCTCGAGGCTGAGGGCTACACCTTC. Residues: CASSLSQVLEAEGYTF.

The genes are TRBV13 and TRBJ2-5; D is perhaps TRBD1 (6 bases). Trimming took off 3 bases at V and 2 bases at J, with 13 bases between the two ends. The CDR3 contains 15 residues. The germline V gene encodes CDR1 PRHDT and CDR2 FYEKMQ (reference sequence). CDR3 residues: CASSFSPDRQETQYF. In DNA, the CDR3 is TGTGCCAGCAGCTTTAGTCCCGACAGGCAAGAGACCCAGTACTTC.

The rearrangement joins TRBV3-1 (or the pseudogene TRBV3-2) to TRBJ2-5; D is undetermined. V gave up 6 bases and J gave up 1 base, with 12 bases separating them. CDR3 length equals 14 residues. CDR1 LGHDT and CDR2 YNNKEL come from the germline V gene (reference sequence). CDR3 sequence: CASSSRSAQETQYF. CDR3 nucleotides: TGTGCCAGCAGTAGCAGGAGTGCCCAAGAGACCCAGTACTTC.

The rearrangement links TRBV7-9 to TRBJ2-3, with D uncertain. Deletions cut 6 bases from V and 2 bases from J, with 15 bases between. Germline CDR1 is SEHNR and CDR2 is FQNEAQ (reference sequence). This CDR3 has 15 amino acids. CDR3 bases: TGTGCCAGCAGTTTAAGAAGGCTCTACACAGATACGCAGTATTTT. Residues: CASSLRRLYTDTQYF.

The chain carries TRBV4-1 and TRBJ2-3, with a possible D match to TRBD1 (5 bases). V shed 0 bases and J shed 0 bases, with 19 bases lying between them. The CDR3 is 19 residues long. Germline V CDR1 and CDR2: MGHRA, YSYEKL. The CDR3 loop is CASSQDKWQGSPSTDTQYF. The DNA of the CDR3 is TGCGCCAGCAGCCAAGATAAGTGGCAGGGATCGCCTAGCACAGATACGCAGTATTTT.

The chain couples TRBV28 to TRBJ2-2, with D unresolved. V was clipped by 6 bases and J by 6 bases, with 8 bases between them. Germline CDR1 reads MDHEN; CDR2 reads SYDVKM. The CDR3 is 12 residues long. The CDR3 region has the DNA TGTGCCAGCAGCCGGTGGTCCGGGGAGCTGTTTTTT. It encodes CASSRWSGELFF.

The rearrangement uses TRBV30 and TRBJ1-3; TRBD1 matches 7 bases. CDR3 length: 13 residues. The germline V gene has CDR1 GTSNPN and CDR2 SVGIG (reference sequence). Trimming took 5 bases from V and 2 from J; bases not matched to a gene: 3. The CDR3 DNA reads TGTGCCTGGGACCAGGGGGCTGGAAACACCATATATTTT. Translating it yields CAWDQGAGNTIYF.

The genes are TRBV15 and TRBJ2-5; D is uncertain. Germline V gene sequence: CDR1 LNHNV, CDR2 YYDKDF (reference sequence). The length of the CDR3 is 16 residues. The ends were cut back, 2 bases at V and 5 bases at J, with 18 bases in the middle. The CDR3 DNA reads TGTGCCACCAGCAGAATTCCTATACCTAGTGGTGAGACCCAGTACTTC. Its protein is CATSRIPIPSGETQYF. The complete variable domain, with remaining parts taken from reference TRBV15 and TRBJ2-5, reads DAMVIQNPRYQVTQFGKPVTLSCSQTLNHNVMYWYQQKSSQAPKLLFHYYDKDFNNEADTPDNFQSRRPNTSFCFLDIRSPGLGDTAMYLCATSRIPIPSGETQYFGPGTRLLVL.

Here the CDR3 reads CASNDIGLYGYTF. The CDR3 DNA follows: TGTGCCAGTAACGACATAGGACTCTATGGCTACACCTTC. The chain has TRBV19 and TRBJ1-2; D is uncertain. The CDR3 covers 13 residues. Germline V gene lookup returns CDR1 LNHDA and CDR2 SQIVND (reference sequence). Deletions cut 7 bases from V and 4 bases from J, with 13 bases between.

CDR3 sequence reads: CASSPIPSRVTDTQYF. The CDR3 bases are TGTGCCAGCAGTCCCATCCCCTCTCGGGTCACAGATACGCAGTATTTT. V usage is TRBV27 and J usage is TRBJ2-3; D gene ambiguous. V was pared by 5 bases and J by 2 bases, with 17 bases between. The CDR3 sequence is 16 residues long. Germline V gene lookup returns CDR1 MNHEY and CDR2 SMNVEV (reference sequence).

The rearrangement uses TRBV6-5 and TRBJ1-2; D gene unclear. The V gene's germline CDR1 is MNHEY and CDR2 SVGAGI. V lost 3 bases and J 4 bases, leaving 9 bases between the germline ends. The CDR3 is made up of 13 amino acids. In DNA form, the CDR3 reads TGTGCCAGCAGTTATTGGAGTGCCTATGGCTACACCTTC. It is translated as CASSYWSAYGYTF.

The rearrangement links TRBV19 to TRBJ1-1; D not resolved. Per germline, CDR1 LNHDA and CDR2 SQIVND (reference sequence). V was cut by 0 bases and J by 1 base, with 9 bases left in between. The CDR3 contains 15 residues. CDR3 DNA sequence: TGTGCCAGTAGTATAGACACGCTGGGGAACACTGAAGCTTTCTTT. Translating gives CASSIDTLGNTEAFF.